This TCR beta chain was retrieved from a study of a mutant IDH1 vaccine in newly diagnosed glioma. Across the whole study: Treated patients were around 62% male, about 38% female, mean age approximately 42 years. Every participant had undergone radiotherapy, temozolomide, or both before, and most underwent both.

Indicated time point: baseline, week 1 (first vaccination visit). Treatment meaning: pre-vaccination baseline after standard-of-care therapy. New IDH1-mutant, ATRX-lost WHO grade 3 or 4 astrocytomas occurred in donors. Clones were read by immunoSEQ multiplex PCR, and TCRdb kept only the in-frame ones, dropping some. The table includes 55,000 to 70,000 clones, 79% detected once. This material consisted of PBMCs, taken from a glioma patient treated with radiotherapy, temozolomide or both. The sequence was obtained from a man aged 45 to 65 with glioma.

The CDR3 is CASSFGQGYGYTF. The DNA of the CDR3 is TGTGCCAGCAGCTTCGGACAGGGCTATGGCTACACCTTC. The rearrangement uses TRBV5-6 and TRBJ1-2; 8 bases align to TRBD1. CDR3 length equals 13 residues. CDR1 is SGHDT and CDR2 is YYEEEE in the germline V gene. The V gene end was trimmed by 2 bases and the J gene end by 4 bases; junction bases not matched to a gene: 1.